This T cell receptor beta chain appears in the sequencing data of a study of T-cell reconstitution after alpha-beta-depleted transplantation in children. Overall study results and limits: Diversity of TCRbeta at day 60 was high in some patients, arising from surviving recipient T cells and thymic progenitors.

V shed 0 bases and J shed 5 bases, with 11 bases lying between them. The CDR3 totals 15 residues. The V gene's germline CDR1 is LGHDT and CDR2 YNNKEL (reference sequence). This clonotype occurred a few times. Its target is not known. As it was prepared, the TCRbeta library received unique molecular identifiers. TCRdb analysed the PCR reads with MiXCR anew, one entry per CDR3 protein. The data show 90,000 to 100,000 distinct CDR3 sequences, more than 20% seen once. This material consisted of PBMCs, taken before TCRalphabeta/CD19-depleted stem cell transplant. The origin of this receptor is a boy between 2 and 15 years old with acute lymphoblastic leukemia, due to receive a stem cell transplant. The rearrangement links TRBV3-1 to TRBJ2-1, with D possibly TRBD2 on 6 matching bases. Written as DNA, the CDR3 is TGTGCCAGCAGCCAAGACATAGCGGCCCACAATGAGCAGTTCTTC. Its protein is CASSQDIAAHNEQFF.